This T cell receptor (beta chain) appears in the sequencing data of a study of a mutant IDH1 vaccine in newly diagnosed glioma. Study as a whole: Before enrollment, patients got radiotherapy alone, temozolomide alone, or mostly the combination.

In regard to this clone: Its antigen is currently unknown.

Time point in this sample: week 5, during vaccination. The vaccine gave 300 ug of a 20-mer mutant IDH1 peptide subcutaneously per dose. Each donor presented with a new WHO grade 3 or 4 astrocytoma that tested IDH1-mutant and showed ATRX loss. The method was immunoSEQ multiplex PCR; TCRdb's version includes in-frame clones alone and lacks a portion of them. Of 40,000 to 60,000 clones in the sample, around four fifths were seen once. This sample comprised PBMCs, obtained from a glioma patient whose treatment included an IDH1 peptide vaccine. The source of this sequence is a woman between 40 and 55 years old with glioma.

Here the CDR3 reads CASSLDGGGWDTQYF. The CDR3 DNA is TGCGCCAGCAGCTTGGACGGGGGCGGGTGGGATACGCAGTATTTT. The chain has TRBV5-1 and TRBJ2-3; D may match TRBD1 or TRBD2 (6 bases each). The V end lost 0 bases, the J end lost 6 bases, and 14 bases lay between the germline ends. The CDR3 is 15 residues long. CDR1 is SGHRS and CDR2 is YFSETQ in the germline V gene. The variable domain in full, with the rest retrieved from reference TRBV5-1 and TRBJ2-3, is KAGVTQTPRYLIKTRGQQVTLSCSPISGHRSVSWYQQTPGQGLQFLFEYFSETQRNKGNFPGRFSGRQFSNSRSEMNVSTLELGDSALYLCASSLDGGGWDTQYFGPGTRLTVL.